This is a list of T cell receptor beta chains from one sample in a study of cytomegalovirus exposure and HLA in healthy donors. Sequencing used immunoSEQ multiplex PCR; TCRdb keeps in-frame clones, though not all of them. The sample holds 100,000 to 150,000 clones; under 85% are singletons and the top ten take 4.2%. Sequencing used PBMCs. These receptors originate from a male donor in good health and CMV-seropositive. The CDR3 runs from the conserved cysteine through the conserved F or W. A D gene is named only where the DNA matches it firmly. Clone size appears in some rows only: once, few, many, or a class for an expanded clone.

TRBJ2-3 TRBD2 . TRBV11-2 CASSYARGGTDTQYF TGTGCCAGCAGCTATGCGCGGGGGGGCACAGATACGCAGTATTTT
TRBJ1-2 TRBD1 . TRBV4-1 CASSRQGGNGYTF TGCGCCAGCAGCCGTCAGGGGGGCAACGGCTACACCTTC
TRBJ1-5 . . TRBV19 CASSIARNQPQHF TGTGCCAGTAGTATAGCTAGGAATCAGCCCCAGCATTTT
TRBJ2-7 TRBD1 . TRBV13 CASSLGRDRGDEQYF TGTGCCAGCAGCTTAGGCCGGGACAGGGGGGACGAGCAGTACTTC
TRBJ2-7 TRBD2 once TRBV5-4 CASSLSGGLSYEQYF TGTGCCAGCAGCTTGTCGGGGGGGCTCTCCTACGAGCAGTACTTC
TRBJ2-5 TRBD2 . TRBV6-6 CASMWASGETQYF TGTGCCAGCATGTGGGCTAGCGGGGAGACCCAGTACTTC
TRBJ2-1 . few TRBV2 CASSGEAYNEQFF TGTGCCAGCAGTGGAGAGGCGTACAATGAGCAGTTCTTC
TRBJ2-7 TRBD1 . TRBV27 CASRVDRGDPYEQYF TGTGCCAGCAGGGTGGACAGGGGTGATCCCTACGAGCAGTACTTC
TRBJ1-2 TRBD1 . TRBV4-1 CASSLRGQGSYGYTF TGCGCCAGCAGCCTACGGGGACAGGGTAGCTATGGCTACACCTTC
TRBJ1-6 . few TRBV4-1 CASSQEWEGPLHF TGCGCCAGCAGCCAAGAATGGGAGGGTCCCCTCCACTTT
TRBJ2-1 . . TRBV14 CASSLLSTYSYNEQFF TGTGCCAGCAGCCTACTCTCCACCTACTCCTACAATGAGCAGTTCTTC
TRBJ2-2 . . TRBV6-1 CASSEVQTGELFF TGTGCCAGCAGTGAAGTCCAAACCGGGGAGCTGTTTTTT
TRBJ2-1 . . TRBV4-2 CASSRAKQALAAPSYNEQFF TGTGCCAGCAGCCGAGCCAAGCAGGCCCTGGCCGCTCCCTCCTACAATGAGCAGTTCTTC
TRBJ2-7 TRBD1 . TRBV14 CASSQRTGTEQYF TGTGCCAGCAGCCAAAGGACAGGGACCGAGCAGTACTTC
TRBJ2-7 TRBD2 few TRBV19 CASSAPKERGSEQYF TGTGCCAGTAGTGCCCCTAAAGAGCGGGGAAGCGAGCAGTACTTC
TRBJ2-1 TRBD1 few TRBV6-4 CASSLGTGPYNEQFF TGTGCCAGCAGTTTGGGGACAGGGCCCTACAATGAGCAGTTCTTC
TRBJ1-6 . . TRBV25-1 CASSEFGVAYNSPLHF TGTGCCAGCAGTGAATTCGGGGTCGCCTATAATTCACCCCTCCACTTT
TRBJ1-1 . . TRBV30 CAWSVVGQDEEAFF TGTGCCTGGAGTGTAGTCGGACAAGATGAAGAAGCTTTCTTT
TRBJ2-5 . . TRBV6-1 CASTPRRGFQETQYF TGTGCCAGCACTCCAAGGAGGGGTTTCCAAGAGACCCAGTACTTC
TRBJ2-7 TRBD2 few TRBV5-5 CASSLARGLIPEQYF TGTGCCAGCAGCTTGGCGAGGGGACTAATCCCCGAGCAGTACTTC
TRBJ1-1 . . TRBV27 CASSLNRDTEAFF TGTGCCAGCAGTTTAAATCGCGACACTGAAGCTTTCTTT
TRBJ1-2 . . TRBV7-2 CASSYRQYSPYGYTF TGTGCCAGCAGCTACCGACAATACTCCCCTTATGGCTACACCTTC
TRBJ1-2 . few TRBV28 CATGTTTNYGYTF TGTGCCACCGGGACAACAACTAACTATGGCTACACCTTC
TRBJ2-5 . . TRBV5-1 CASSLGAFQETQYF TGCGCCAGCAGCTTGGGGGCATTCCAAGAGACCCAGTACTTC
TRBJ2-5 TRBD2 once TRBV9 CASPRIGGRLGETQYF TGTGCCAGCCCCCGTATTGGCGGGAGATTAGGAGAGACCCAGTACTTC
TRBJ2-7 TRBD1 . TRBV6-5 CASTPSRTGPYEQYF TGTGCCAGCACCCCATCCAGGACAGGACCATACGAGCAGTACTTC
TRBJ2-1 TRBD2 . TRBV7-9 CASSTRGGAYNEQFF TGTGCCAGCAGCACCCGCGGGGGGGCCTACAATGAGCAGTTCTTC
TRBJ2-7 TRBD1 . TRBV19 CASSDPGQLPYEQYF TGTGCCAGTAGTGATCCGGGACAGTTACCCTACGAGCAGTACTTC
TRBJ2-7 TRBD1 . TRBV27 CASSRNPQGDEQYF TGTGCCAGCAGTCGAAACCCACAGGGGGACGAGCAGTACTTC
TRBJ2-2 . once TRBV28 CASIAGTWNTGELFF TGTGCCAGCATCGCCGGGACTTGGAACACCGGGGAGCTGTTTTTT
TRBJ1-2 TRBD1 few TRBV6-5 CASSYGTGGYGYTF TGTGCCAGCAGTTACGGGACAGGGGGCTATGGCTACACCTTC
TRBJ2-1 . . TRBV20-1 CSFFGNEQFF TGCAGCTTCTTCGGGAATGAGCAGTTCTTC
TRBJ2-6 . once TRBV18 CASSPTGEGANGLTF TGTGCCAGCTCACCAACGGGGGAAGGGGCCAACGGCCTGACTTTC
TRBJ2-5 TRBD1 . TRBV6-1 CASSVGTGGRETQYF TGTGCCAGCAGTGTCGGGACAGGGGGGAGGGAGACCCAGTACTTC
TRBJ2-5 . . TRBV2 CASSGGNQETQYF TGTGCCAGCAGCGGAGGAAACCAAGAGACCCAGTACTTC
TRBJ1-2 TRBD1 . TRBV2 CASSGQGEDYGYTF TGTGCCAGCAGTGGACAGGGTGAGGACTATGGCTACACCTTC
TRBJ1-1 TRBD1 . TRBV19 CASTRDRGQTEAFF TGTGCCAGTACCCGGGACAGGGGTCAGACTGAAGCTTTCTTT
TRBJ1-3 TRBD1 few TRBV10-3 CAISEPTGGSGNTIYF TGTGCCATCAGTGAACCGACAGGGGGCTCTGGAAACACCATATATTTT
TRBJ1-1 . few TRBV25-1 CASRDRLNTEAFF TGTGCCAGCAGAGACAGGCTGAACACTGAAGCTTTCTTT
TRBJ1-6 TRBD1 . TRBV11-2 CASNPGQMNSPLHF TGTGCCAGCAATCCGGGACAGATGAATTCACCCCTCCACTTT
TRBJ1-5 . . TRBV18 CASSSTGQPLNQPQHF TGTGCCAGCTCGTCTACGGGACAACCTCTCAATCAGCCCCAGCATTTT
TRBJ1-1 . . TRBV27 CASSFHPGNTEAFF TGTGCCAGCAGTTTTCACCCAGGGAACACTGAAGCTTTCTTT
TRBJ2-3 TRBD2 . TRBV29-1 CSVGGGRTYYTDTQYF TGCAGCGTTGGCGGCGGGAGGACCTATTACACAGATACGCAGTATTTT